The present entry profiles one TCR beta chain with its context. The cohort comprised adults aged 18 to 89 years residing in 24 US areas. Donors in Cohort 3 who had recovered were those with two negative PCRs, healthcare professional clearance, or resolution of their symptoms. TCRdb's copy holds only in-frame clones and misses some; the assay was immunoSEQ multiplex PCR. The profile shows some 270,000 clones, approximately 83% of them singletons. The data stem from a study of blood T cell repertoires in COVID-19. As for the study in general: From the United States, Italy and Spain came samples of acute and convalescent COVID-19.

The sequenced material came from PBMCs or T cells enriched from blood (not recorded which). This receptor was taken from a woman aged 25 to 39 who had recovered from COVID-19.

Here the CDR3 reads CASSPPIGAGETQYF. As DNA, the CDR3 is TGTGCCAGCAGCCCCCCCATAGGTGCCGGGGAGACCCAGTACTTC. V gene TRBV7-9 combines with J gene TRBJ2-5; no clear D gene. The length of the CDR3 is 15 residues. Germline V gene lookup returns CDR1 SEHNR and CDR2 FQNEAQ (reference sequence). V lost 5 bases and J 5 bases, leaving 18 bases between the germline ends.